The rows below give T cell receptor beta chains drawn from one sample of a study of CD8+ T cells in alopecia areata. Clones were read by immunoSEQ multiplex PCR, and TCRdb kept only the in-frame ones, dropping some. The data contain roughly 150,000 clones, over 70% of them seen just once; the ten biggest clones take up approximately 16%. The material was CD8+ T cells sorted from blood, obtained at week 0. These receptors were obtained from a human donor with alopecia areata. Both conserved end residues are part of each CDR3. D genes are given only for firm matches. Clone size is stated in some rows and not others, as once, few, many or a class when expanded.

cdr3_aa: CASSQVLAGGSYEQYF; cdr3_nt: TGCGCCAGCAGCCAAGTCTTAGCGGGAGGGTCCTACGAGCAGTACTTC; clone_size: -; j_call: TRBJ2-7; v_call: TRBV4-1; d_call: TRBD2
cdr3_aa: CASTIRPGLAITGELFF; cdr3_nt: TGCGCCAGCACAATAAGGCCCGGACTAGCTATAACCGGGGAGCTGTTTTTT; clone_size: -; j_call: TRBJ2-2; v_call: TRBV4-1; d_call: TRBD2
cdr3_aa: CASSSGANVLTF; cdr3_nt: TGTGCCAGCAGCTCTGGGGCCAACGTCCTGACTTTC; clone_size: -; j_call: TRBJ2-6; v_call: TRBV9; d_call: -
cdr3_aa: CASSPLRGGELFF; cdr3_nt: TGTGCCAGCAGTCCCCTGCGAGGGGGGGAGCTGTTTTTT; clone_size: -; j_call: TRBJ2-2; v_call: TRBV6-5; d_call: -
cdr3_aa: CASSRSGTSGNEQYF; cdr3_nt: TGTGCCAGCAGCCGCTCCGGGACTAGCGGGAACGAGCAGTACTTC; clone_size: few; j_call: TRBJ2-7; v_call: TRBV11-3; d_call: TRBD2
cdr3_aa: CASSPPGSSEQYF; cdr3_nt: TGTGCCAGCTCACCACCGGGGAGTTCCGAGCAGTACTTC; clone_size: -; j_call: TRBJ2-7; v_call: TRBV18; d_call: -
cdr3_aa: CASSLDGGAGANVLTF; cdr3_nt: TGCGCCAGCAGCCTGGATGGGGGAGCTGGGGCCAACGTCCTGACTTTC; clone_size: -; j_call: TRBJ2-6; v_call: TRBV5-1; d_call: -
cdr3_aa: CASSADREDEQFF; cdr3_nt: TGTGCCAGCAGTGCGGACAGGGAGGATGAGCAGTTCTTC; clone_size: -; j_call: TRBJ2-1; v_call: TRBV9; d_call: TRBD1
cdr3_aa: CASSPREVEYNEQFF; cdr3_nt: TGTGCCAGTTCCCCTCGGGAGGTGGAATACAATGAGCAGTTCTTC; clone_size: -; j_call: TRBJ2-1; v_call: TRBV19; d_call: TRBD2
cdr3_aa: CATQSGDPSYEQYF; cdr3_nt: TGTGCCACCCAGTCGGGGGACCCCTCCTACGAGCAGTACTTC; clone_size: -; j_call: TRBJ2-7; v_call: TRBV19; d_call: -
cdr3_aa: CASSPSGGAGNEQFF; cdr3_nt: TGTGCCAGCAGTCCGAGCGGGGGGGCTGGCAATGAGCAGTTCTTC; clone_size: -; j_call: TRBJ2-1; v_call: TRBV2; d_call: TRBD2
cdr3_aa: CASSELGLGNTEAFF; cdr3_nt: TGCGCCAGCAGTGAACTGGGACTTGGGAACACTGAAGCTTTCTTT; clone_size: once; j_call: TRBJ1-1; v_call: TRBV5-1; d_call: -
cdr3_aa: CASSTGTEAYSNQPQHF; cdr3_nt: TGTGCCAGCAGCACCGGGACAGAGGCATATAGCAATCAGCCCCAGCATTTT; clone_size: -; j_call: TRBJ1-5; v_call: TRBV27; d_call: TRBD1
cdr3_aa: CAWTVADTQYF; cdr3_nt: TGTGCCTGGACGGTAGCGGATACGCAGTATTTT; clone_size: -; j_call: TRBJ2-3; v_call: TRBV30; d_call: -
cdr3_aa: CASSQAVDSSYEQYF; cdr3_nt: TGTGCCAGCAGCCAAGCAGTAGACTCCTCCTACGAGCAGTACTTC; clone_size: -; j_call: TRBJ2-7; v_call: TRBV5-4; d_call: -
cdr3_aa: CASSLNNGTLQETQYF; cdr3_nt: TGCGCCAGCAGTCTGAACAACGGGACACTACAAGAGACCCAGTACTTC; clone_size: -; j_call: TRBJ2-5; v_call: TRBV23-1; d_call: -
cdr3_aa: CASSRTGELFF; cdr3_nt: TGTGCCAGCAGCCGGACCGGGGAGCTGTTTTTT; clone_size: once; j_call: TRBJ2-2; v_call: TRBV7-9; d_call: -
cdr3_aa: CASSLAASYEQYF; cdr3_nt: TGTGCCAGCAGCTTGGCCGCCTCCTACGAGCAGTACTTC; clone_size: -; j_call: TRBJ2-7; v_call: TRBV5-4; d_call: -
cdr3_aa: CASSLQGSEQYF; cdr3_nt: TGTGCCAGCAGCTTGCAGGGATCCGAGCAGTACTTC; clone_size: -; j_call: TRBJ2-7; v_call: TRBV5-6; d_call: -
cdr3_aa: CASSLLESGEQYF; cdr3_nt: TGTGCCAGCAGCTTATTGGAATCGGGCGAGCAGTACTTC; clone_size: -; j_call: TRBJ2-7; v_call: TRBV7-8; d_call: -
cdr3_aa: CASSILGITGELFF; cdr3_nt: TGTGCCAGTAGTATTTTAGGAATTACCGGGGAGCTGTTTTTT; clone_size: -; j_call: TRBJ2-2; v_call: TRBV19; d_call: -
cdr3_aa: CSVEDGGRERAYGYTF; cdr3_nt: TGCAGCGTCGAAGATGGGGGACGGGAAAGAGCCTATGGCTACACCTTC; clone_size: -; j_call: TRBJ1-2; v_call: TRBV29-1; d_call: -
cdr3_aa: CASSLNQGAYEQYF; cdr3_nt: TGTGCCAGCAGCTTAAATCAGGGGGCCTACGAGCAGTACTTC; clone_size: -; j_call: TRBJ2-7; v_call: TRBV7-3; d_call: TRBD1
cdr3_aa: CASSLLDRGSYEQYF; cdr3_nt: TGTGCCAGCAGTTTACTGGACAGGGGCAGCTACGAGCAGTACTTC; clone_size: -; j_call: TRBJ2-7; v_call: TRBV28; d_call: TRBD1
cdr3_aa: CASSLGTGWDEQYF; cdr3_nt: TGCGCCAGCAGCTTGGGGACGGGGTGGGACGAGCAGTACTTC; clone_size: -; j_call: TRBJ2-7; v_call: TRBV5-1; d_call: -
cdr3_aa: CASSSRSGNTGELFF; cdr3_nt: TGTGCCAGCAGTTCGAGGAGCGGGAACACCGGGGAGCTGTTTTTT; clone_size: few; j_call: TRBJ2-2; v_call: TRBV27; d_call: -
cdr3_aa: CASSPGTSTSYEQYF; cdr3_nt: TGTGCCAGCAGCCCCGGGACTTCTACCTCCTACGAGCAGTACTTC; clone_size: -; j_call: TRBJ2-7; v_call: TRBV9; d_call: -
cdr3_aa: CASSEGGDTGELFF; cdr3_nt: TGTGCCAGCAGTGAAGGCGGGGACACCGGGGAGCTGTTTTTT; clone_size: few; j_call: TRBJ2-2; v_call: TRBV6-5; d_call: -
cdr3_aa: CASTPQGAWGYTF; cdr3_nt: TGTGCCAGCACTCCCCAGGGGGCATGGGGCTACACCTTC; clone_size: -; j_call: TRBJ1-2; v_call: TRBV6-1; d_call: TRBD1
cdr3_aa: CASSLGQASYEQYF; cdr3_nt: TGTGCCAGCAGCTTGGGCCAAGCCTCCTACGAGCAGTACTTC; clone_size: -; j_call: TRBJ2-7; v_call: TRBV5-4; d_call: -
cdr3_aa: CASDNGRDNTGELFF; cdr3_nt: TGTGCCAGCGATAACGGGAGAGATAACACCGGGGAGCTGTTTTTT; clone_size: -; j_call: TRBJ2-2; v_call: TRBV2; d_call: -
cdr3_aa: CASSHSPGRGGTEAFF; cdr3_nt: TGTGCCAGCAGCCACTCCCCAGGACGTGGTGGCACTGAAGCTTTCTTT; clone_size: -; j_call: TRBJ1-1; v_call: TRBV7-9; d_call: -
cdr3_aa: CASTLLDNSYEQYF; cdr3_nt: TGCGCCAGCACCCTACTTGACAATTCCTACGAGCAGTACTTC; clone_size: -; j_call: TRBJ2-7; v_call: TRBV5-1; d_call: -
cdr3_aa: CASSFGSGNYEQYF; cdr3_nt: TGTGCCAGCAGTTTTGGCTCAGGGAACTACGAGCAGTACTTC; clone_size: -; j_call: TRBJ2-7; v_call: TRBV27; d_call: -
cdr3_aa: CSVDGGHRVETQYF; cdr3_nt: TGCAGCGTTGATGGGGGGCACCGGGTTGAGACCCAGTACTTC; clone_size: -; j_call: TRBJ2-5; v_call: TRBV29-1; d_call: -
cdr3_aa: CASSTRNQPQHF; cdr3_nt: TGTGCCAGCAGCACCCGCAATCAGCCCCAGCATTTT; clone_size: -; j_call: TRBJ1-5; v_call: TRBV6-5; d_call: -
cdr3_aa: CASSLDRFAGDTDTQYF; cdr3_nt: TGTGCCAGCAGCTTAGATAGGTTTGCGGGGGACACAGATACGCAGTATTTT; clone_size: -; j_call: TRBJ2-3; v_call: TRBV11-2; d_call: TRBD2